The 4 T cell receptor beta chains presented below share a single source sample, sequenced in a study of shared clonotypes between healthy human individuals. TCRdb's copy holds only in-frame clones and misses some; the assay was immunoSEQ multiplex PCR. The sample holds roughly 2,500,000 clones; 80% to 95% are singletons and the top ten take approximately 0.37%. Sequenced input: naive CD4+ T cells from PBMCs. Subset indicated: CD45RA+ positively selected. These receptors all stem from a man between 18 and 35 years old in good health. Some clones in this sample may be carry-over from other donors' samples.

Comments on this clone: The same CDR3 is also encoded by other DNA sequences in this sample. V and J are TRBV9 and TRBJ2-5; the match to TRBD2 covers 7 bases. The CDR3 extends over 12 amino acids. Germline V CDR1 and CDR2: SGDLS, YYNGEE. After removal of 2 bases from V and 5 bases from J, the junction contained 0 bases not matched to a gene. The CDR3 spells CASSVGGETQYF. CDR3 DNA: TGTGCCAGCAGCGTGGGAGGGGAGACCCAGTACTTC.

The J gene is TRBJ1-5, the V gene TRBV5-5; D gene unclear. V lost 0 bases and J lost 6, with 13 bases in between. Per germline, CDR1 SGHKS and CDR2 YYEKEE (reference sequence). The CDR3 covers 15 residues. The CDR3 sequence: CASSLGRSLGQPQHF. The CDR3 region has the DNA TGTGCCAGCAGCTTGGGTAGATCCCTGGGTCAGCCCCAGCATTTT. Full variable domain (missing parts from reference TRBV5-5 and TRBJ1-5): DAGVTQSPTHLIKTRGQQVTLRCSPISGHKSVSWYQQVLGQGPQFIFQYYEKEERGRGNFPDRFSARQFPNYSSELNVNALLLGDSALYLCASSLGRSLGQPQHFGDGTRLSIL.

The CDR3 bases are TGTGCCAGCAGGGTGCCGGGAAGGGGCGGGGAGCTGTTTTTT. It translates to CASRVPGRGGELFF. The chain employs TRBV2 and TRBJ2-2; tentatively, D is TRBD1 or TRBD2 (5 bases each). V dropped 6 bases and J dropped 7 bases, with 15 bases sitting between them. Germline assignment: CDR1 SNHLY and CDR2 FYNNEI. This CDR3 is 14 amino acids long.

The V gene is TRBV9, the J gene TRBJ2-7; tentatively, D is TRBD1 (8 bases). The germline V gene has CDR1 SGDLS and CDR2 YYNGEE. V lost 8 bases, J lost 3 bases, and 12 bases lay in between. This CDR3 spans 12 amino acids. The DNA for the CDR3 is TGTGCCAGTACAGGGGGGGACTACGAGCAGTACTTC. Translating gives CASTGGDYEQYF.